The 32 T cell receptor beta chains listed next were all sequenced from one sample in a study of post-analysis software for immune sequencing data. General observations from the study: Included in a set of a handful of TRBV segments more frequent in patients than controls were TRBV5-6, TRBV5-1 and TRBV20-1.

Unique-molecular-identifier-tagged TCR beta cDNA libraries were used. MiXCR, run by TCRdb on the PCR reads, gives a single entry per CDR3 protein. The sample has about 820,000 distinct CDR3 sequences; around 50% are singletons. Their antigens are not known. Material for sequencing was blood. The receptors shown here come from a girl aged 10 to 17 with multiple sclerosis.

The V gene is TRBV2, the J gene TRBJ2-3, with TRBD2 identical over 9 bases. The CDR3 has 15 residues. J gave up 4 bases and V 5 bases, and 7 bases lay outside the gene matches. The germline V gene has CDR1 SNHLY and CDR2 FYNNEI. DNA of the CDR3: TGTGCCAGCAGTAATAGCGGGAGAGGGGCAGATACGCAGTATTTT. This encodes CASSNSGRGADTQYF.

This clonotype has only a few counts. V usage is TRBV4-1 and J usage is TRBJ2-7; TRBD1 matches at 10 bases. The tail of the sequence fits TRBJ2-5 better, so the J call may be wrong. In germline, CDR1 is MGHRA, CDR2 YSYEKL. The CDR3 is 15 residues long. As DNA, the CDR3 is TGCGCCAGCAGCCCCGCTTGGACAGGGGGGGCGACCCAGTACTTC. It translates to CASSPAWTGGATQYF.

CDR3 loop: CSAYRGTDTQYF. CDR3 DNA sequence: TGCAGTGCTTACCGGGGTACAGATACGCAGTATTTT. J is TRBJ2-3 and V is TRBV20-1; weak D call: TRBD2 (5 bases). The CDR3 covers 12 residues. Per germline, CDR1 DFQATT and CDR2 SNEGSKA (reference sequence). V lost 5 bases, J lost 3 bases, and 9 bases lay in between.

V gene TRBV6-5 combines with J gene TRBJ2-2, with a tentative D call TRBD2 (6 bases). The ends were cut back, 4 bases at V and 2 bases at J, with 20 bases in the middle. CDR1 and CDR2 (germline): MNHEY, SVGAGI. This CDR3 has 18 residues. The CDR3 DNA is TGTGCCAGCAGTTCCTCCTTCCCGGGAGCTTCTAACACCGGGGAGCTGTTTTTT. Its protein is CASSSSFPGASNTGELFF.

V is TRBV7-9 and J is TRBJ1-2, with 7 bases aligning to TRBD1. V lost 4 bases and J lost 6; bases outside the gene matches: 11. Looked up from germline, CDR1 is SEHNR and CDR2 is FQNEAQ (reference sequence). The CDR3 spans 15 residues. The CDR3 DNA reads TGTGCCAGCAGCTCTCGGACAGGAAATCAAAATGGCTACACCTTC. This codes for CASSSRTGNQNGYTF. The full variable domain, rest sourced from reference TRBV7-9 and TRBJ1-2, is DTGVSQNPRHKITKRGQNVTFRCDPISEHNRLYWYRQTLGQGPEFLTYFQNEAQLEKSRLLSDRFSAERPKGSFSTLEIQRTEQGDSAMYLCASSSRTGNQNGYTFGSGTRLTVV.

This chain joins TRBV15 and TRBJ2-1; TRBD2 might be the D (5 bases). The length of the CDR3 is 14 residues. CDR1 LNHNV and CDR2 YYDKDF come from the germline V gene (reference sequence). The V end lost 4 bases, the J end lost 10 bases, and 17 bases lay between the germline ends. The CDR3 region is CATSTSRSGAEQFF. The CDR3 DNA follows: TGTGCCACCAGCACTAGCCGCTCTGGTGCGGAGCAGTTCTTC.

The CDR3 coding sequence is TGTGCCAGCAGCTTAGACAGGGGCGTCTCAGAGACCCAGTACTTC. It yields the protein CASSLDRGVSETQYF. The chain joins TRBV7-9 to TRBJ2-7; 7 positions agree with TRBD1. The DNA end is a closer match to TRBJ2-5, so the J assignment may be wrong. Per germline, CDR1 SEHNR and CDR2 FQNEAQ (reference sequence). This CDR3 spans 15 amino acids.

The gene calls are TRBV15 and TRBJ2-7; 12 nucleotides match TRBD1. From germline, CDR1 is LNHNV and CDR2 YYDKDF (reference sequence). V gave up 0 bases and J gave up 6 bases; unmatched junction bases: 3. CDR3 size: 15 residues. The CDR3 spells CATSRDSGQGAEQYF. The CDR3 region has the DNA TGTGCCACCAGCAGAGACTCGGGACAGGGGGCCGAGCAGTACTTC.

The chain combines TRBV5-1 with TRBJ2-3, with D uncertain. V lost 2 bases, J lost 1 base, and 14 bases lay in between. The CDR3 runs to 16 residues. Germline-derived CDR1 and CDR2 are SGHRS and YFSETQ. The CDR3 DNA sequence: TGCGCCAGCAGCTTCCGGGCCTCTCCTGGCACAGATACGCAGTATTTT. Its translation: CASSFRASPGTDTQYF.

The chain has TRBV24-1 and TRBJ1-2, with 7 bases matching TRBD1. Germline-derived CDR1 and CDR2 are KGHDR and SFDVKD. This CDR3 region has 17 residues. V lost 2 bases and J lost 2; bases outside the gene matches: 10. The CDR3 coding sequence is TGTGCCACCAGTGATTACCGGACAGGTTTTGGCAACTATGGCTACACCTTC. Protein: CATSDYRTGFGNYGYTF.

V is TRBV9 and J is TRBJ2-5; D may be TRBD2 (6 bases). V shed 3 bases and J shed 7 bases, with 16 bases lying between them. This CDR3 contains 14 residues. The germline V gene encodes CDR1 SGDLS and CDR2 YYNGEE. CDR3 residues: CASSAGSNQGTQYF. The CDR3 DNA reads TGTGCCAGCAGCGCCGGGAGTAATCAGGGGACCCAGTACTTC.

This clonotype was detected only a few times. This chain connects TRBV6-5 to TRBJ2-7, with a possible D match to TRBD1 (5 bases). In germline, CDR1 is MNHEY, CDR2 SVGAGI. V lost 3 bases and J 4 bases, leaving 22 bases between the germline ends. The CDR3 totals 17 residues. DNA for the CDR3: TGTGCCAGCAGTTATAAAACATCCACCCAGGGCATGTACGAGCAGTACTTC. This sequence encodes CASSYKTSTQGMYEQYF.

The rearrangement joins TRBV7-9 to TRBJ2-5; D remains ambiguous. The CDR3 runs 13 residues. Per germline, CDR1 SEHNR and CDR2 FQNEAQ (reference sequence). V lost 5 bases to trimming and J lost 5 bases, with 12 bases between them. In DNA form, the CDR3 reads TGTGCCAGCAGCGGCCGAGAGGTGGAGACCCAGTACTTC. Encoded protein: CASSGREVETQYF.

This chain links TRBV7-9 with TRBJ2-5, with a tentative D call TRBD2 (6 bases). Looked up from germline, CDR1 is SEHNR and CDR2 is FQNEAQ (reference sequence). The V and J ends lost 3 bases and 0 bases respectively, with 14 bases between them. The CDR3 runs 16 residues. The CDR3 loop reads CASSFSGTRYQETQYF. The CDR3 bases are TGTGCCAGCAGCTTCTCCGGGACTCGGTACCAAGAGACCCAGTACTTC.

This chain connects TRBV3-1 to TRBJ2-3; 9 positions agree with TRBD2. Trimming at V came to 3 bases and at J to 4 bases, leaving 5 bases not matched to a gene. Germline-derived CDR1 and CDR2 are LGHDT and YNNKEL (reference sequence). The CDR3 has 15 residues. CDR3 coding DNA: TGTGCCAGCAGCCACCGCGGGAGGGTGGCAGATACGCAGTATTTT. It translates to CASSHRGRVADTQYF.

In nucleotides, the CDR3 is TGCGCCAGCAGCTCCACAGGGGGCCATGAGCAGTTCTTC. Protein: CASSSTGGHEQFF. The gene calls are TRBV5-1 and TRBJ2-1; 9 bases fit TRBD1. The CDR3 spans 13 residues. CDR1 and CDR2 from the germline V gene are SGHRS and YFSETQ. Trimming removed 3 bases from V and 8 bases from J; junction bases left unmatched: 3.

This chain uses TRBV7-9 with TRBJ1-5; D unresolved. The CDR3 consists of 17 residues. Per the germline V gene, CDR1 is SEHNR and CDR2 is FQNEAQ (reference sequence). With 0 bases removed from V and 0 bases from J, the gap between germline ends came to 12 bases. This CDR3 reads CASSLASTEYSNQPQHF. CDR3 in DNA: TGTGCCAGCAGCTTAGCGAGCACAGAGTATAGCAATCAGCCCCAGCATTTT.

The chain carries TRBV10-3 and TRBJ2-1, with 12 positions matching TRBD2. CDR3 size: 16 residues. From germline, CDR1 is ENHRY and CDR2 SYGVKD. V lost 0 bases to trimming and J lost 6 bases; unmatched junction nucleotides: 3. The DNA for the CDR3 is TGTGCCATCAGTGAGTCCGGACTAGCGGGGATCAATGAGCAGTTCTTC. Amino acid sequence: CAISESGLAGINEQFF.

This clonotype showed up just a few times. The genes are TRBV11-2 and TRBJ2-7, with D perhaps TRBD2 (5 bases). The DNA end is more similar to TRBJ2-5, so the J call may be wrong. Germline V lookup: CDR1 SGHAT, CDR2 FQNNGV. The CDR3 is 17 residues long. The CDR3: CASSSPMEGGRVETQYF. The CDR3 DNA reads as TGTGCCAGCAGCTCCCCAATGGAAGGAGGACGTGTAGAGACCCAGTACTTC.

CDR3 amino acids: CASSILRAAGDHEQYF. CDR3 DNA: TGTGCCAGTAGTATCCTGCGGGCTGCAGGGGACCACGAGCAGTACTTC. The V and J genes are TRBV19 and TRBJ2-5, with TRBD1 as a possible D gene (6 bases). The DNA end is more similar to TRBJ2-7, so the J call may be wrong. The CDR3 is made up of 16 amino acids. Germline CDR1 is LNHDA and CDR2 is SQIVND (reference sequence).

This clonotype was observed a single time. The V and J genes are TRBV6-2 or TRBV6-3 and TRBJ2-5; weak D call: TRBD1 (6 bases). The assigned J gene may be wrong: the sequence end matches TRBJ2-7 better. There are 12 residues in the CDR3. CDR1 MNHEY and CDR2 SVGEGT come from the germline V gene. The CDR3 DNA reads TGTGCCAGCAGCTGGCCCAGGGGCGAGCAGTACTTC. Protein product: CASSWPRGEQYF.

The CDR3 loop reads CASSLGLTAGRNEQFF. The CDR3 region has the DNA TGCGCCAGCAGCTTGGGGCTAACCGCCGGACGGAATGAGCAGTTCTTC. This chain links TRBV5-1 with TRBJ2-1; D gene ambiguous. The V gene's germline CDR1 is SGHRS and CDR2 YFSETQ. Deletions cut 0 bases from V and 7 bases from J, with 17 bases between. This CDR3 spans 16 amino acids.

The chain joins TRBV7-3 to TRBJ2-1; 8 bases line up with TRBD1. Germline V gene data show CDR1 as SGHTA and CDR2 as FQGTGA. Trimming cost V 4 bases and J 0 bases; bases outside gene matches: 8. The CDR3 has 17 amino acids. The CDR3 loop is CASSSLTGGSSYNEQFF. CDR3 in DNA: TGTGCCAGCAGCTCCCTTACAGGGGGATCCTCCTACAATGAGCAGTTCTTC.

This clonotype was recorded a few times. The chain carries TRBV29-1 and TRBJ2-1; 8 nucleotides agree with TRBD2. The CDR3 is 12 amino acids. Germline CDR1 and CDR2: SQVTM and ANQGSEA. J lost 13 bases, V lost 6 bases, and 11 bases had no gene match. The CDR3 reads CSVVGLAGLQFF. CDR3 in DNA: TGCAGCGTGGTTGGCCTAGCGGGCCTACAGTTCTTC.

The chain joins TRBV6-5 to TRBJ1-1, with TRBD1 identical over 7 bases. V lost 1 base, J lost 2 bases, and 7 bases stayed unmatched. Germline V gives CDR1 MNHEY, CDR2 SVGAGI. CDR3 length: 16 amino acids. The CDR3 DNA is TGTGCCAGCAGTTACTGGGCCTGGGACAGCAACACTGAAGCTTTCTTT. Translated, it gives CASSYWAWDSNTEAFF.

CDR3 nucleotide sequence: TGCAGCGTTGATGGCGTGGACAGGGGGAACGAGCAGTACTTC. This encodes CSVDGVDRGNEQYF. This sequence joins TRBV29-1 and TRBJ2-7; 10 bases line up with TRBD1. V dropped 3 bases and J dropped 5; count of bases not matched to a gene: 7. The CDR3 runs 14 residues. Germline V lookup: CDR1 SQVTM, CDR2 ANQGSEA.

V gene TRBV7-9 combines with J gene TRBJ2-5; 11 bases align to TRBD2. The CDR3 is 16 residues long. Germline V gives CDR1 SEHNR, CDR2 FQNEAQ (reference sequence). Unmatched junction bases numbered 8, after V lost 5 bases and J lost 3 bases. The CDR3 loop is CASSRQWGLAEETQYF. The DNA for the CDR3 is TGTGCCAGCAGCCGCCAGTGGGGACTAGCGGAAGAGACCCAGTACTTC.

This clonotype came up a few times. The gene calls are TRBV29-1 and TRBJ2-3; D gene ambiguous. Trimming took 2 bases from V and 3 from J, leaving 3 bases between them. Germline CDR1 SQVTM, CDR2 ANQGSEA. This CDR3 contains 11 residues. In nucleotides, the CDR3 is TGCAGCGTTGAAATAACAGATACGCAGTATTTT. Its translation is CSVEITDTQYF.

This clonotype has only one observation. The CDR3 DNA reads as TGTGCCAGCAGTACGGGGGACAGCCCGATTTACGAGCAGTACTTC. Translation: CASSTGDSPIYEQYF. V usage is TRBV6-6 and J usage is TRBJ2-7, with a tentative D call TRBD1 (7 bases). In germline, CDR1 is MNHNY, CDR2 SVGAGI (reference sequence). V was shortened by 5 bases and J by 4 bases, with 18 bases between the two germline ends. This CDR3 has 15 residues.

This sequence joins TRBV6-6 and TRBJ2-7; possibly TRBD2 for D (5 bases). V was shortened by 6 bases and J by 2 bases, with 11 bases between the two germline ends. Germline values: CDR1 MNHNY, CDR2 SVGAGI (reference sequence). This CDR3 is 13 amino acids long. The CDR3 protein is CASRQGLPYEQYF. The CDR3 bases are TGTGCCAGCAGGCAAGGACTGCCCTACGAGCAGTACTTC.

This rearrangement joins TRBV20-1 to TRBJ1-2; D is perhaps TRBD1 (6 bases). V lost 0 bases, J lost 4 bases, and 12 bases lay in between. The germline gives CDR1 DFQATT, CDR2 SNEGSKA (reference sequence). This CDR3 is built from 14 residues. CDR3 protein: CSARENRAAYGYTF. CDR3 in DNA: TGCAGTGCTAGAGAGAACAGGGCGGCCTATGGCTACACCTTC.

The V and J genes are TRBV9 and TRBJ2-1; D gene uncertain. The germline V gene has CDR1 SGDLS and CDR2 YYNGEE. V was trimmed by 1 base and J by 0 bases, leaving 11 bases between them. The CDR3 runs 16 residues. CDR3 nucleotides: TGTGCCAGCAGCGTAAGGCAGTCAAGCTCCTACAATGAGCAGTTCTTC. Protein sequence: CASSVRQSSSYNEQFF.